This section outlines one TCR beta chain sequence together with its context. Authors' data handling: Estimated nucleated cell counts came from reference gene primer amplification. Only in-frame clones appear in the TCRdb table, and some are missing; sequencing was by immunoSEQ multiplex PCR. V and J calls plus clone size are reproduced from that table; the DNA served to infer D and trimming. The sample lists roughly 53,000 clones, 82% occurring once. There are 14 residues in the CDR3. V was clipped by 7 bases and J by 1 base; unmatched bases: 5. CDR1 is MDHEN and CDR2 is SYDVKM in the germline V gene. The data belong to a study of blood T cell repertoires in COVID-19. Study background: The origin of the acute and convalescent COVID-19 samples was the United States, Italy and Spain.

The receptor comes from a human donor in a cohort sampled during active COVID-19. The specimen sequenced was peripheral blood. The chain couples TRBV28 to TRBJ1-1; TRBD1 matches 8 bases. CDR3 residues: CASTPGGANTEAFF. The CDR3 bases are TGTGCCAGCACACCAGGGGGCGCGAACACTGAAGCTTTCTTT. The full variable domain, with the rest looked up from reference TRBV28 and TRBJ1-1, is DVKVTQSSRYLVKRTGEKVFLECVQDMDHENMFWYRQDPGLGLRLIYFSYDVKMKEKGDIPEGYSVSREKKERFSLILESASTNQTSMYLCASTPGGANTEAFFGQGTRLTVV.